What follows describes a single T cell receptor (beta chain). Its target is unknown. The entry originates in a study of cytomegalovirus exposure and HLA in healthy donors. Study results and caveats: For most TCR beta V segments, an earlier analysis put the productive rate at about 87% or about 30% of the time. TCR beta sequences reportedly predicted the HLA-A and HLA-B alleles of most subjects accurately. A missense DCLRE1C variant was associated with V- and J-gene trimming of TCR beta chains in a later analysis, and an independent cohort replicated the association.

The primer mix had 60 Vbeta and 13 Jbeta primers. Repertoires were generated with immunoSEQ multiplex PCR, while TCRdb's copy carries only in-frame clones and drops some. Of approximately 88,000 clones detected, 75% to 85% appear once; the ten largest clones hold 2% to 2.5%. The sample comprised PBMCs. The receptor comes from a man younger than 35 in good health and CMV-seronegative.

This chain's CDR3 is CASGLPNYGYTF. The CDR3 DNA is TGTGCCAGCGGACTGCCCAACTATGGCTACACCTTC. This sequence joins TRBV5-4 and TRBJ1-2; D uncertain. The V end was cut by 7 bases, the J end by 2 bases, with 9 bases between. Germline CDR1 is SGHNT and CDR2 is YYREEE (reference sequence). This CDR3 spans 12 amino acids.